This paragraph reports one T cell receptor beta chain. Its antigen is currently unknown. Germline CDR1 MDHEN, CDR2 SYDVKM. The CDR3 covers 13 residues. The V segment lost 5 bases and the J segment 8 bases; nucleotides outside the gene matches: 6. This specimen belongs to a study of radiation and T cells in renal cell carcinoma. About the research overall: Nephrectomy followed 15 Gy stereotactic body radiation by 4 weeks. Study-level findings and limits: Top tumor clonotypes rose in blood 2 weeks post-radiation, then contracted.

The time point denotes: blood 2 weeks post-SBRT. Treatment here: 15 Gy SBRT to primary tumor, nephrectomy 4 weeks later. After SBRT, blood was collected at 2 and 4 weeks, plus baseline. This renal cell carcinoma was of the clear cell type. TCRdb's copy holds only in-frame clones and misses some; the assay was immunoSEQ multiplex PCR. The sample carries some 130,000 clones, around nine tenths recorded once. Specimen: blood, collected from a patient whose treatment included radiotherapy and nephrectomy. The sequence was collected from a woman between 70 and 85 years old with renal cell carcinoma. The chain uses TRBV28 and TRBJ1-2; 9 positions agree with TRBD1. CDR3 region: CASSTGTGRGYTF. The CDR3 DNA follows: TGTGCCAGCAGTACCGGGACAGGGCGCGGCTACACCTTC.